Presented here are 26 T cell receptor beta chains from one specimen sequenced in a study of blood T cell repertoires in COVID-19. Method: immunoSEQ multiplex PCR; TCRdb's copy keeps in-frame clones and lacks some. Here the sample spans 90,000 or so clones, around 91% being singletons. Source material: peripheral blood. The receptors originated from a woman of 80 years or more with active or convalescent COVID-19.

In DNA, the CDR3 is TGCAGCGTTGCGGTCCGCCAGAACACTGAAGCTTTCTTT. Translation gives CSVAVRQNTEAFF. This chain joins TRBV29-1 and TRBJ1-1, with no clear D. Germline CDR1 reads SQVTM; CDR2 reads ANQGSEA. V was cut by 4 bases and J by 1 base, with 10 bases left in between. The CDR3 extends over 13 amino acids. Full variable domain (rest looked up from reference TRBV29-1 and TRBJ1-1): SAVISQKPSRDICQRGTSLTIQCQVDSQVTMMFWYRQQPGQSLTLIATANQGSEATYESGFVIDKFPISRPNLTFSTLTVSNMSPEDSSIYLCSVAVRQNTEAFFGQGTRLTVV.

J is TRBJ1-4 and V is TRBV6-6; 10 nucleotides agree with TRBD1. V gave up 6 bases and J gave up 6 bases; unmatched junction bases: 4. CDR1 and CDR2 from the germline V gene are MNHNY and SVGAGI (reference sequence). The CDR3 runs to 14 residues. CDR3 residues: CASRDGTGDEKLFF. The CDR3, as DNA: TGTGCCAGCAGAGACGGGACAGGGGATGAAAAACTGTTTTTT.

This chain links TRBV19 with TRBJ1-2; D may be TRBD1 (5 bases). Germline values: CDR1 LNHDA, CDR2 SQIVND (reference sequence). The CDR3 has 14 residues. Trimming pared 6 bases from V and 5 bases from J, leaving 16 bases between. DNA of the CDR3: TGTGCCAGTAGACCATTTCGGACACAGTATGGCTACACCTTC. Translated, it gives CASRPFRTQYGYTF.

Only a few counts were recorded for this clone. This chain links TRBV19 with TRBJ2-2; D uncertain. Deletions cut 5 bases from V and 0 bases from J, with 10 bases between. Germline lookup yields CDR1 LNHDA and CDR2 SQIVND (reference sequence). The CDR3 contains 15 residues. CDR3 coding DNA: TGTGCCAGTAGTGAGACACCCGCGAACACCGGGGAGCTGTTTTTT. Its translation: CASSETPANTGELFF. Drawing the rest from reference TRBV19 and TRBJ2-2, the complete variable domain is DGGITQSPKYLFRKEGQNVTLSCEQNLNHDAMYWYRQDPGQGLRLIYYSQIVNDFQKGDIAEGYSVSREKKESFPLTVTSAQKNPTAFYLCASSETPANTGELFFGEGSRLTVL.

The chain uses TRBV2 and TRBJ2-7, with 8 bases fitting TRBD2. V dropped 8 bases and J dropped 0; count of bases not matched to a gene: 12. The CDR3 covers 16 residues. Germline V CDR1 and CDR2: SNHLY, FYNNEI. CDR3 in amino acids: CASGQSGRSGSYEQYF. CDR3 nucleotide sequence: TGTGCCAGCGGCCAGAGCGGGAGAAGTGGCTCCTACGAGCAGTACTTC. Full variable domain (rest looked up from reference TRBV2 and TRBJ2-7): EPEVTQTPSHQVTQMGQEVILRCVPISNHLYFYWYRQILGQKVEFLVSFYNNEISEKSEIFDDQFSVERPDGSNFTLKIRSTKLEDSAMYFCASGQSGRSGSYEQYFGPGTRLTVT.

The V gene is TRBV19, the J gene TRBJ2-7; possibly TRBD1 for D (5 bases). Trimming left V 5 bases short and J 2 bases short, with 19 bases between. CDR3 size: 16 residues. Germline V gene sequence: CDR1 LNHDA, CDR2 SQIVND (reference sequence). CDR3 nucleotide sequence: TGTGCCAGTAGTCTTCGTCGTGGGGCTGGGACCTACGAGCAGTACTTC. Residues: CASSLRRGAGTYEQYF.

The chain joins TRBV24-1 to TRBJ2-1; D not resolved. This CDR3 has 14 residues. Between the trimmed V and J ends, which lost 5 bases and 2 bases, there was a span of 9 bases. Germline CDR1 and CDR2: KGHDR and SFDVKD. Here the CDR3 reads CATSGDGAYNEQFF. The CDR3 DNA sequence: TGTGCCACCAGTGGAGACGGAGCCTACAATGAGCAGTTCTTC.

The genes are TRBV11-3 and TRBJ1-5; D is possibly TRBD1 (6 bases). Germline CDR1 reads SGHNT; CDR2 reads YENEEA. The CDR3 is 15 amino acids. The ends were cut back, 6 bases at V and 4 bases at J, with 16 bases in the middle. The CDR3 reads CASRLDFRGNQPQHF. CDR3 bases: TGTGCCAGCAGGTTGGACTTCAGGGGAAATCAGCCCCAGCATTTT.

The CDR3 DNA follows: TGTGCCATAAGACAGGGGGCCGGGGAGACCCAGTACTTC. This codes for CAIRQGAGETQYF. The J gene is TRBJ2-5, the V gene TRBV10-3; 10 positions agree with TRBD1. This CDR3 region has 13 residues. Looked up from germline, CDR1 is ENHRY and CDR2 is SYGVKD. V shed 9 bases, J shed 5 bases, and the junction held 6 bases outside the gene matches.

This chain joins TRBV5-4 and TRBJ1-1; no definite D call. The CDR3 is made up of 15 amino acids. Trimming took off 0 bases at V and 5 bases at J, with 14 bases between the two ends. Germline V gene sequence: CDR1 SGHNT, CDR2 YYREEE (reference sequence). The chain's CDR3 is CASSLEYPGGTEAFF. For the CDR3, the DNA is TGTGCCAGCAGCTTGGAATATCCGGGCGGGACTGAAGCTTTCTTT.

This chain links TRBV14 with TRBJ1-1; D is possibly TRBD1 (5 bases). This CDR3 has 15 amino acids. The germline V and J ends were trimmed by 3 bases and 10 bases, with 21 bases remaining between them. Germline CDR1 and CDR2: SGHDN and FVKESK. CDR3 region: CASSHGSRGPRRAFF. In DNA form, the CDR3 reads TGTGCCAGCAGCCACGGGTCGCGGGGACCGCGGAGAGCTTTCTTT.

The chain carries TRBV28 and TRBJ1-5; D call uncertain. V was trimmed by 6 bases and J by 6 bases, leaving 15 bases between them. The CDR3 is 14 residues long. Germline-derived CDR1 and CDR2 are MDHEN and SYDVKM. CDR3 nucleotide sequence: TGTGCCAGCAGACGAACAGCTCCAGGTCAGCCCCAGCATTTT. Its protein is CASRRTAPGQPQHF.

This rearrangement joins TRBV30 to TRBJ2-1; TRBD2 aligns across 8 bases. The CDR3 sequence is 14 residues long. V lost 4 bases, J lost 7 bases, and 9 bases stayed unmatched. Germline V gene lookup returns CDR1 GTSNPN and CDR2 SVGIG (reference sequence). CDR3 coding DNA: TGTGCCTGGATAGGCGCGGGAGGATGGAATGAGCAGTTCTTC. Amino acid sequence: CAWIGAGGWNEQFF.

The chain recombines TRBV18 with TRBJ1-1, with 7 bases lining up with TRBD1. The length of the CDR3 is 14 residues. V trimming: 6 bases; J trimming: 0 bases; junction bases outside the gene matches: 4. The germline CDR1 and CDR2 sequences are KGHSH and LQKENI. CDR3 loop: CASSLDRVNTEAFF. CDR3 sequence (DNA): TGTGCCAGCTCCCTCGACAGGGTGAACACTGAAGCTTTCTTT.

DNA for the CDR3: TGTGCCAGCAGCTTACGGGATAGAGGGACTGAAGCTTTCTTT. Translating gives CASSLRDRGTEAFF. This chain links TRBV7-2 with TRBJ1-1; D gene ambiguous. The CDR3 runs to 14 residues. Germline CDR1 is SGHTA and CDR2 is FQGNSA. V was cut by 2 bases and J by 5 bases, with 12 bases left in between. Supplemented by reference TRBV7-2 and TRBJ1-1, the full variable domain reads GAGVSQSPSNKVTEKGKDVELRCDPISGHTALYWYRQSLGQGLEFLIYFQGNSAPDKSGLPSDRFSAERTGGSVSTLTIQRTQQEDSAVYLCASSLRDRGTEAFFGQGTRLTVV.

The gene calls are TRBV9 and TRBJ2-5; D might be TRBD1 (5 bases). Germline V gene lookup returns CDR1 SGDLS and CDR2 YYNGEE. The length of the CDR3 is 13 residues. Trimming removed 2 bases from V and 3 bases from J, with 8 bases in between. This CDR3 is CASSVQGEETQYF. CDR3 bases: TGTGCCAGCAGCGTCCAGGGCGAAGAGACCCAGTACTTC.

The chain has TRBV11-2 and TRBJ1-1; tentatively, D is TRBD1 (6 bases). V lost 5 bases and J lost 2, with 18 bases in between. The CDR3 is 16 amino acids. Germline loops: CDR1 SGHAT, CDR2 FQNNGV. This CDR3 is CASSHLAQGTNTEAFF. The CDR3 DNA reads as TGTGCCAGCAGCCACCTGGCACAGGGAACAAACACTGAAGCTTTCTTT.

CDR3 in DNA: TGTGCCAGCAGTTACCTAACCGGGACAGAGAATTCACCCCTCCACTTT. Translating gives CASSYLTGTENSPLHF. The chain is built from TRBV6-5 and TRBJ1-6, with 7 bases aligning to TRBD1. Germline CDR1 and CDR2: MNHEY and SVGAGI. The CDR3 runs to 16 residues. Trimming took 2 bases from V and 7 from J; bases not matched to a gene: 8.

The V call is TRBV28, the J call TRBJ2-7; possible D gene TRBD1, 6 bases. The CDR3 consists of 15 residues. Germline V gene sequence: CDR1 MDHEN, CDR2 SYDVKM. V was clipped by 3 bases and J by 0 bases, with 12 bases between them. The CDR3 DNA sequence: TGTGCCAGCAGTTTCCTGGGGGCGAGCTCCTACGAGCAGTACTTC. This encodes CASSFLGASSYEQYF.

The V gene is TRBV19, the J gene TRBJ1-3; 8 bases match TRBD1. Trimming at V came to 5 bases and at J to 0 bases, leaving 6 bases not matched to a gene. Germline V CDR1 and CDR2: LNHDA, SQIVND (reference sequence). The CDR3 totals 16 residues. CDR3 in DNA: TGTGCCAGTAGTCCCCGACAGGGGTACTCTGGAAACACCATATATTTT. Encoded protein: CASSPRQGYSGNTIYF.

The chain recombines TRBV28 with TRBJ1-2, with TRBD1 matching 7 bases. Trimming took 3 bases from V and 4 from J; bases not matched to a gene: 8. CDR1 MDHEN and CDR2 SYDVKM come from the germline V gene. CDR3 length equals 15 residues. DNA for the CDR3: TGTGCCAGCAGTTTCCCCATGGGACAGCGCTATGGCTACACCTTC. This gives the protein CASSFPMGQRYGYTF.

The V and J genes are TRBV28 and TRBJ1-1; TRBD1 matches at 11 bases. V was clipped by 5 bases and J by 4 bases; unmatched bases: 9. CDR1 is MDHEN, CDR2 SYDVKM, per germline. This CDR3 contains 16 residues. The CDR3 nucleotides read TGTGCCAGCAGTCCATGGACAGGGGGCCTGAGCACTGAAGCTTTCTTT. Translated: CASSPWTGGLSTEAFF.

The genes are TRBV7-9 and TRBJ1-1; D might be TRBD1 (5 bases). CDR1 and CDR2 from the germline V gene are SEHNR and FQNEAQ (reference sequence). The V gene lost 1 base and the J gene lost 6 bases, with 18 bases spanning the gap. The CDR3 is 16 residues long. The CDR3 spells CASSLVQGAPGPEAFF. In DNA form, the CDR3 reads TGTGCCAGCAGCTTAGTCCAGGGCGCTCCGGGTCCTGAAGCTTTCTTT.

This chain links TRBV19 with TRBJ1-6; 12 bases match TRBD1. Germline assignment: CDR1 LNHDA and CDR2 SQIVND (reference sequence). This CDR3 has 15 amino acids. J lost 10 bases, V lost 7 bases, and 8 bases had no gene match. DNA of the CDR3: TGTGCCAGTACCGGGACAGGGGGCGATTTATCACCCCTCCACTTT. The encoded protein is CASTGTGGDLSPLHF.

The rearrangement joins TRBV29-1 to TRBJ2-2; weak D call: TRBD1 (6 bases). CDR3 length: 13 residues. V was trimmed by 6 bases and J by 2 bases, leaving 10 bases between them. CDR1 is SQVTM, CDR2 ANQGSEA, per germline. Written as DNA, the CDR3 is TGCAGCGTGAGGACAGAAAACACCGGGGAGCTGTTTTTT. This encodes CSVRTENTGELFF.

The rearrangement joins TRBV9 to TRBJ1-2; 7 bases agree with TRBD1. V was clipped by 4 bases and J by 7 bases; unmatched bases: 13. Looked up from germline, CDR1 is SGDLS and CDR2 is YYNGEE. CDR3 size: 15 residues. The CDR3 loop is CASSLSGQAQGGYTF. The CDR3, as DNA: TGTGCCAGCAGCCTTAGCGGACAGGCCCAGGGTGGCTACACCTTC.